Reported below is one T cell receptor (beta chain). Ten or more counts support this clonotype. The antigen it binds to is not known. Nothing much larger sits one base from this clone, and base qualities are not available. The data are from a study of regulatory T cells in long-lasting Graves disease (dated by TCRdb to about 2021). The study in broad terms: Newly diagnosed Graves' disease patients had taken antithyroid drugs for less than 3 months. Persistent Graves' disease patients were compared with newly diagnosed Graves' disease patients by peripheral blood TCR sequencing and RNA sequencing. The study was conducted in China and was registered as a clinical trial. TCR sequencing covered some 13 persistent and approximately 20 newly diagnosed Graves' disease patients, 33 samples in total.

What the work shows at the level of the full study, not this receptor alone: Sequencing and analysis were limited to the TCR beta chain. Persistent disease showed preferential use of TRBV28, TRBJ1-2 and TRBJ2-5, whereas newly diagnosed disease favored TRBV20-1 and TRBJ2-1. Because the primary lesion, thyroid tissue, could not be accessed, the study looked at peripheral blood alone. The authors noted that the small sample size was a limitation that may lower accuracy. Compared with newly diagnosed patients, persistent Graves' disease patients had lower TCR Shannon entropy and fewer highly expanded clones, which suggests clonal expansion. Patients with persistent disease shared more public clonotypes (about 2,700) than newly diagnosed patients did (more than 900).

According to the study, the label for this sample's time point signals: newly diagnosed GD, antithyroid drugs for less than 3 months. RNA was extracted from PBMCs in TRIzol for both TCR sequencing and RNA sequencing. The diagnosis of Graves' disease was made according to American Thyroid Association guidelines. Patients for the study were recruited at an endocrinology department in Xi'an, China. Each patient gave 8.5 to 9.5 milliliters of peripheral blood, collected in an EDTA anticoagulant tube. Ficoll Paque Plus density gradient separation was used to isolate PBMCs, and no further T cell sorting was performed. An Agilent 2100 Bioanalyzer and agarose gel were used to check RNA quality, while a NanoDrop 2000 measured RNA concentration. Libraries were made using multiplex PCR. TCRdb lists the instrument as Illumina HiSeq 4000. TCR beta libraries were built with iRepertoire HTBI primers and Arm-PCR amplification of CDR3 regions. Gel purification was performed on PCR products prior to sequencing. Regarding the original processing steps: Across samples, roughly 60 TRBV and over 11 TRBJ segments were identified and used for gene usage analysis of CDR3 amino acid clonotypes. COPE and FqMerger were used to merge filtered high-quality paired reads into contigs. BLAST was used to align contigs to IMGT TRBV, TRBD and TRBJ reference genes, and CDR3 was defined according to IMGT. Any clonotype with a frequency above 0.1% was classified as a highly expanded clone. Shannon entropy was used to measure repertoire diversity, and the Gini coefficient was used to measure V-J evenness. Clonotypes shared by more than one individual were considered public. TCRdb ran its own pipeline on the public reads, namely fastp trimming at Q25 and MiXCR clone calling, and kept in-frame beta chains. Entries that share a CDR3 protein sequence are merged under the most common genes and DNA. The V and J calls were determined by TCRdb, not by the authors. Across this sample there are 350,000 to 400,000 distinct CDR3 sequences, with roughly 15% seen only once. The top ten constitute 20% of the sample.

Relative to germline, V is 4 bases shorter and J is 7 bases shorter, with 6 bases between their ends. From the germline V gene, CDR1 is SGHRS and CDR2 is YFSETQ. Taken from cysteine to phenylalanine, the CDR3 has 11 residues. CDR3 DNA only is kept here, 33 bases in frame from base 1. These data were likewise used in another study, on T cells in Graves' hyperthyroidism and ophthalmopathy. As the second paper documents: Stable Graves' hyperthyroidism was defined as the absence of progression to ophthalmopathy over 18 months of follow-up. Hyperthyroidism patients were newly diagnosed, with disease duration under 2 months, and aged 18 to 65 years. Any patient with an uncontrolled infection, another autoimmune disease, pregnancy or lactation was excluded. Diagnoses were established on the basis of clinical symptoms, serum thyroxine and TRAb, thyroid ultrasound, and orbital computed tomography. The TCR CDR3 was subjected to a first round of RT-PCR using the HTBI primer set and the Qiagen OneStep RT-PCR kit. Blood samples also contained most of the expanded thyroid clonotypes (frequency above 0.001), which suggests that blood repertoires may reflect thyroid immune responses. A model built on a 13 V-J signature distinguished ophthalmopathy from stable hyperthyroidism, reaching 87.88% sensitivity and around 82% specificity in cross-validation and 80%/75% in testing. In validation, progression to ophthalmopathy was predicted by the model with 70.59% sensitivity and roughly 76% specificity, a median of roughly 6.4 months before onset. To identify distinguishing TCR V-J signatures, a discovery cohort of 90 to 100 patients was used, comprising some 43 with Graves' ophthalmopathy and about 59 with stable Graves' hyperthyroidism. Whether ophthalmopathy could be predicted prospectively was tested in an independent validation cohort made up of approximately 19 hyperthyroidism patients plus 17 patients who later progressed to ophthalmopathy. For training and testing, the 80 to 100 patients in the discovery cohort were randomly divided in a 7:3 ratio. Thyroid tissue and blood T-cell repertoires from about six Graves' hyperthyroidism patients were also compared in the study. After sampling, hyperthyroidism patients received methimazole starting at 30 mg daily, and ophthalmopathy patients received high-dose intravenous methylprednisolone. Libraries were constructed in a second round of multiplex PCR, after which size selection and purification were performed. The libraries were sequenced on an Illumina HiSeq2000 using paired-end 100 bp reads. SOAPnuke was used to process the raw data, removing reads that contained adapters or uncalled bases, had a mean Phred below 15, or lacked an exact match to the constant primer or identifier. COPE v1.2.5 was used to merge the high-quality paired reads, and each unique nucleotide sequence was defined as a clonotype. MiTCR v1.1 was used to align clonotypes to the IMGT TRBV, TRBD and TRBJ reference segments. The analysis included only V-J combinations with a frequency above 0.0001, which together covered 99% to 99.2% of the repertoires. The TCS score was defined as F50 (clonal expansion) divided by E x V (chaos), with BLOSUM62-based TCRdist calculated between CDR3 peptides within each V-J. Welch's t-statistics and random forest reduced several hundred V-J features to under 15, which were used in a naive Bayes classifier (R e1071). Sample size was not statistically predetermined, and investigators were not blinded to group allocation. The paper describes TCR Vbeta CDR3 sequencing of about 140 peripheral blood samples, made up of 43 ophthalmopathy patients, some 80 hyperthyroidism patients and roughly 17 progressor patients.

This TCR came from a woman between 18 and 29 years old with Graves disease. Donor details come from another sample of the same person, matched by shared clones. This specimen was peripheral blood mononuclear cells (PBMCs), taken at new diagnosis, from a patient treated with antithyroid drugs. The chain links TRBV5-1 with TRBJ2-1; the D gene lacks a confident call. In nucleotides, the sequence is TGCGCCAGCAGCGATCAAAATGAGCAGTTCTTC. Its protein product is CASSDQNEQFF.